One and the same sample provided the 28 T cell receptor beta chains below, sequenced in a study of monozygotic twins with cystic fibrosis. Sequencing was performed with immunoSEQ multiplex PCR; in TCRdb, only in-frame clones are kept and a portion is missing. The table includes roughly 14,000 clones, over 80% detected once. Sequenced: blood. The receptor set was obtained from a girl between 2 and 10 years old with cystic fibrosis.

This clone has a single count. This chain uses TRBV10-3 with TRBJ2-5; D may be TRBD1 (5 bases). Germline CDR1 ENHRY, CDR2 SYGVKD. This CDR3 contains 15 residues. Trimming took off 0 bases at V and 4 bases at J, with 12 bases between the two ends. Here the CDR3 reads CAISESTAPRETQYF. The CDR3 nucleotides read TGTGCCATCAGTGAGTCGACAGCCCCTCGAGAGACCCAGTACTTC.

The gene calls are TRBV19 and TRBJ2-7; 9 bases map to TRBD2. Germline CDR1 is LNHDA and CDR2 is SQIVND (reference sequence). The CDR3 totals 12 residues. J lost 3 bases, V lost 10 bases, and 4 bases had no gene match. DNA for the CDR3: TGTGCCACCCAAGCGGGGGGCTACGAGCAGTACTTC. Protein: CATQAGGYEQYF.

This clone was seen just once. This sequence joins TRBV28 and TRBJ2-3; 7 bases map to TRBD2. The CDR3 totals 17 residues. The V and J ends lost 4 bases and 4 bases, in that order; junction bases with no gene match: 14. Germline CDR1 is MDHEN and CDR2 is SYDVKM. The CDR3 loop is CASSSPYRLADSDTQYF. DNA for the CDR3: TGTGCCAGCAGTTCCCCATATCGACTAGCAGACTCAGATACGCAGTATTTT.

The chain couples TRBV6-5 to TRBJ1-1; the match to TRBD1 covers 7 bases. V was clipped by 0 bases and J by 0 bases; unmatched bases: 1. The CDR3 contains 15 residues. The germline CDR1 and CDR2 sequences are MNHEY and SVGAGI. In DNA form, the CDR3 reads TGTGCCAGCAGTTACTCGACAGGGATGAACACTGAAGCTTTCTTT. Encoded protein: CASSYSTGMNTEAFF.

A note on this clone: This CDR3 fails to terminate in the conserved phenylalanine or tryptophan, so it likely reflects a read error. It is unclear where the CDR3 begins or ends on the DNA, so no DNA is shown, and the CDR3 is as TCRdb lists it. The rearrangement joins TRBV11-2 to TRBJ2-7. The CDR3 totals 13 residues, both ends included. Germline lookup yields CDR1 SGHAT and CDR2 FQNNGV. This CDR3 is CASSLVAHRQYAG.

The count of this clone is one. V usage is TRBV7-3 and J usage is TRBJ1-5; 10 bases map to TRBD1. Germline-derived CDR1 and CDR2 are SGHTA and FQGTGA. The J segment lost 10 bases and the V segment lost 9 bases, leaving 6 bases of the junction unmatched. The CDR3 is 12 residues long. CDR3: CASGTGVRPQHF. CDR3 bases: TGTGCCAGTGGGACAGGGGTACGACCCCAGCATTTT. Variable domain in full (rest from reference TRBV7-3 and TRBJ1-5): GAGVSQTPSNKVTEKGKYVELRCDPISGHTALYWYRQSLGQGPEFLIYFQGTGAADDSGLPNDRFFAVRPEGSVSTLKIQRTERGDSAVYLCASGTGVRPQHFGDGTRLSIL.

Written as DNA, the CDR3 is TGTGCCAGCAGCCAAGTCGCAATTATTGGCCCGTTCTACAATGAGCAGTTCTTC. It translates to CASSQVAIIGPFYNEQFF. This rearrangement joins TRBV4-2 to TRBJ2-1, with no clear D. V dropped 1 base and J dropped 3 bases, with 19 bases sitting between them. CDR3 length: 18 residues. Looked up from germline, CDR1 is LGHNA and CDR2 is YNFKEQ.

The chain recombines TRBV27 with TRBJ2-7, with 8 bases matching TRBD1. V shed 3 bases, J shed 3 bases, and the junction held 10 bases outside the gene matches. Germline CDR1 reads MNHEY; CDR2 reads SMNVEV (reference sequence). The CDR3 is 16 amino acids. This chain's CDR3 is CASSFSLRDRNYEQYF. In DNA, the CDR3 is TGTGCCAGCAGTTTTTCTCTCCGGGACAGGAACTACGAGCAGTACTTC.

The sample holds one count of this clone. The chain couples TRBV27 to TRBJ1-4, with a possible D match to TRBD1 (5 bases). Germline V gene sequence: CDR1 MNHEY, CDR2 SMNVEV (reference sequence). The V end was cut by 3 bases, the J end by 8 bases, with 10 bases between. This CDR3 has 13 amino acids. The CDR3 is CASSFRGGEKLFF. The CDR3 nucleotides read TGTGCCAGCAGTTTCCGGGGGGGAGAAAAACTGTTTTTT. Based on the CDR3 plus reference TRBV27 and TRBJ1-4, the full variable domain is EAQVTQNPRYLITVTGKKLTVTCSQNMNHEYMSWYRQDPGLGLRQIYYSMNVEVTDKGDVPEGYKVSRKEKRNFPLILESPSPNQTSLYFCASSFRGGEKLFFGSGTQLSVL.

The chain couples TRBV18 to TRBJ2-3; 9 nucleotides line up with TRBD1. Germline V gives CDR1 KGHSH, CDR2 LQKENI. This CDR3 has 17 amino acids. The J segment lost 2 bases and the V segment lost 5 bases, leaving 11 bases of the junction unmatched. The CDR3: CASSTIPGTGPTDTQYF. The CDR3 DNA sequence: TGTGCCAGCTCAACGATTCCCGGGACAGGGCCCACAGATACGCAGTATTTT.

This clone was found once. V and J are TRBV2 and TRBJ2-1; D remains ambiguous. Deletions cut 2 bases from V and 7 bases from J, with 6 bases between. Germline CDR1 SNHLY, CDR2 FYNNEI. This CDR3 has 12 amino acids. The CDR3 sequence: CASSEQPNEQFF. Written as DNA, the CDR3 is TGTGCCAGCAGTGAACAGCCGAATGAGCAGTTCTTC.

The chain has TRBV9 and TRBJ1-1, with D maybe TRBD1 (6 bases). Germline CDR1 is SGDLS and CDR2 is YYNGEE. This CDR3 is 16 amino acids long. V dropped 0 bases and J dropped 0 bases, with 12 bases sitting between them. CDR3 region: CASSVGGTPLNTEAFF. The CDR3 nucleotides read TGTGCCAGCAGCGTAGGCGGGACACCCTTGAACACTGAAGCTTTCTTT.

This rearrangement joins TRBV6-6 to TRBJ1-3; 7 bases agree with TRBD1. Germline-derived CDR1 and CDR2 are MNHNY and SVGAGI (reference sequence). The CDR3 is 15 amino acids. The V gene end was trimmed by 2 bases and the J gene end by 11 bases; junction bases not matched to a gene: 12. In nucleotides, the CDR3 is TGTGCCAGCAGTTACCGGGACAGCGAAGATTACGCCATATATTTT. Protein: CASSYRDSEDYAIYF.

This clone was counted a single time. V and J are TRBV4-1 and TRBJ1-5, with D maybe TRBD1 (6 bases). Looked up from germline, CDR1 is MGHRA and CDR2 is YSYEKL. Trimming pared 0 bases from V and 2 bases from J, leaving 14 bases between. The CDR3 is 17 amino acids. CDR3: CASSQDEAGAGNQPQHF. CDR3 DNA sequence: TGCGCCAGCAGCCAAGATGAGGCAGGGGCCGGCAATCAGCCCCAGCATTTT.

This clone was recorded only once. The genes are TRBV7-9 and TRBJ2-5; 10 positions match TRBD2. Germline CDR1 and CDR2: SEHNR and FQNEAQ (reference sequence). The CDR3 consists of 17 residues. The ends lost 3 bases at V and 1 base at J; junction bases unmatched: 8. CDR3 amino acids: CASSFSGSGRVQETQYF. The CDR3 region has the DNA TGTGCCAGCAGCTTTTCAGGAAGCGGGAGGGTCCAAGAGACCCAGTACTTC. Full variable domain (remainder filled in from reference TRBV7-9 and TRBJ2-5): DTGVSQNPRHKITKRGQNVTFRCDPISEHNRLYWYRQTLGQGPEFLTYFQNEAQLEKSRLLSDRFSAERPKGSFSTLEIQRTEQGDSAMYLCASSFSGSGRVQETQYFGPGTRLLVL.

The genes are TRBV4-1 and TRBJ1-2; 9 bases align to TRBD1. The CDR3 length is 16 residues. Germline trimming cut 5 bases from V and 6 bases from J; bases unmatched to any gene: 13. From germline, CDR1 is MGHRA and CDR2 YSYEKL. CDR3 nucleotide sequence: TGCGCCAGCAGCGTCCGCAGGACAGGGGCGACAGATGGCTACACCTTC. This encodes CASSVRRTGATDGYTF.

V and J are TRBV7-8 and TRBJ2-5; D perhaps matches TRBD2 (6 bases). Germline loops: CDR1 SGHVS, CDR2 FQNEAQ. The V end lost 5 bases, the J end lost 4 bases, and 20 bases lay between the germline ends. The CDR3 is made up of 16 amino acids. The CDR3 nucleotides read TGTGCCAGCAGCCTGCCGGGAGAGGTCGTGGGAGAGACCCAGTACTTC. This codes for CASSLPGEVVGETQYF.

The chain uses TRBV18 and TRBJ2-2; D ambiguous. The CDR3 totals 14 residues. Trimming shortened V by 3 bases and J by 5 bases, and 10 bases separated the two germline ends. In germline, CDR1 is KGHSH, CDR2 LQKENI. The CDR3 region is CASSPKAGTGELFF. Written as DNA, the CDR3 is TGTGCCAGCTCACCCAAGGCCGGGACCGGGGAGCTGTTTTTT.

V gene TRBV7-9 combines with J gene TRBJ2-1; D not resolved. There are 13 residues in the CDR3. Germline V lookup: CDR1 SEHNR, CDR2 FQNEAQ (reference sequence). V was pared by 5 bases and J by 10 bases, with 15 bases between. The CDR3 nucleotides are TGTGCCAGCAGCCGAGATACCGCCGGGGAGCAGTTCTTC. Its translation: CASSRDTAGEQFF.

The CDR3 DNA reads as TGCGCCAGCAGCCACAGACAGTCGGCAAGGGATACGCAGTATTTT. It codes for CASSHRQSARDTQYF. The rearrangement links TRBV5-1 to TRBJ2-3, with a possible D match to TRBD1 (5 bases). The ends were cut back, 4 bases at V and 6 bases at J, with 18 bases in the middle. Germline loops: CDR1 SGHRS, CDR2 YFSETQ. The CDR3 consists of 15 residues.

The chain joins TRBV6-1 to TRBJ2-5, with D possibly TRBD2 on 5 matching bases. This CDR3 spans 15 amino acids. Between the trimmed V and J ends, which lost 6 bases and 4 bases, there was a span of 18 bases. CDR1 is MNHNS, CDR2 SASEGT, per germline. The CDR3 protein is CASRDSGGRPETQYF. CDR3 nucleotide sequence: TGTGCCAGCAGGGACTCCGGCGGCCGTCCAGAGACCCAGTACTTC.

CDR3 DNA sequence: TGTGCCAGCAGCTCCCCAGGCTCCTACAATGAGCAGTTCTTC. It yields the protein CASSSPGSYNEQFF. The chain couples TRBV7-9 to TRBJ2-1, with D uncertain. From germline, CDR1 is SEHNR and CDR2 FQNEAQ (reference sequence). CDR3 length: 14 amino acids. Deletions cut 4 bases from V and 0 bases from J, with 7 bases between.

In its sample, this clone was seen once. The rearrangement joins TRBV6-6 to TRBJ2-7; a weak D match, TRBD1 (5 bases). The CDR3 spans 14 residues. Per the germline V gene, CDR1 is MNHNY and CDR2 is SVGAGI (reference sequence). V dropped 0 bases and J dropped 3 bases, with 9 bases sitting between them. CDR3: CASSYSRANYEQYF. As DNA, the CDR3 is TGTGCCAGCAGTTACTCCAGGGCCAACTACGAGCAGTACTTC.

The chain carries TRBV27 and TRBJ1-1; D remains unclear. Deletions cut 1 base from V and 0 bases from J, with 9 bases between. Germline CDR1 is MNHEY and CDR2 is SMNVEV (reference sequence). This CDR3 contains 15 residues. The CDR3 DNA is TGTGCCAGCAGTTTATTCCCATATCTGAACACTGAAGCTTTCTTT. This encodes CASSLFPYLNTEAFF.

V and J are TRBV6-1 and TRBJ1-2; the D is unclear. V was pared by 2 bases and J by 14 bases, with 15 bases between. Germline CDR1 reads MNHNS; CDR2 reads SASEGT. The CDR3 is 12 amino acids. CDR3 bases: TGTGCCAGCAGTGAACAAGGGTACTGGAGGACCTTC. It encodes CASSEQGYWRTF.

The count of this clone is one. This chain's CDR3 is CASSPGWGGTEAFF. The CDR3 coding sequence is TGTGCCAGCTCACCAGGATGGGGGGGCACTGAAGCTTTCTTT. J is TRBJ1-1 and V is TRBV18, with TRBD1 as a possible D gene (5 bases). Per germline, CDR1 KGHSH and CDR2 LQKENI. This CDR3 contains 14 residues. Trimming stripped 2 bases from V and 4 bases from J, with 11 bases between. Supplemented by reference TRBV18 and TRBJ1-1, the full variable domain reads NAGVMQNPRHLVRRRGQEARLRCSPMKGHSHVYWYRQLPEEGLKFMVYLQKENIIDESGMPKERFSAEFPKEGPSILRIQQVVRGDSAAYFCASSPGWGGTEAFFGQGTRLTVV.

V and J are TRBV11-3 and TRBJ2-5; a possible D gene is TRBD2 (5 bases). Per the germline V gene, CDR1 is SGHNT and CDR2 is YENEEA. There are 15 residues in the CDR3. The V and J ends lost 3 bases and 5 bases respectively, with 16 bases between them. CDR3 in DNA: TGTGCCAGCAGCTTTCGACGACCGTGGAGGGAGACCCAGTACTTC. Its protein product is CASSFRRPWRETQYF.

The V gene is TRBV7-9, the J gene TRBJ2-7; 9 bases line up with TRBD1. J was trimmed by 5 bases and V by 4 bases; bases with no gene match: 9. This CDR3 is 15 amino acids long. Germline CDR1 is SEHNR and CDR2 is FQNEAQ (reference sequence). In DNA, the CDR3 is TGTGCCAGCAGCTCCCGGACAGGGGTGCCCCACGAGCAGTACTTC. Translation: CASSSRTGVPHEQYF.